This TCR beta chain was sequenced for a study of blood T cell repertoires in COVID-19. About the study: From the United States, Italy and Spain came samples of acute and convalescent COVID-19. Sources were T cells, B-cell-depleted T cells, or PBMCs; the material itself was cDNA or gDNA.

CDR3 size: 15 residues. The V segment lost 4 bases and the J segment 0 bases; nucleotides outside the gene matches: 5. Per germline, CDR1 MDHEN and CDR2 SYDVKM. The table came from immunoSEQ multiplex PCR; TCRdb's copy has only in-frame clones and leaves some out. The table shows 51,000 or so clones, with roughly nine tenths occurring only once. This clonotype was obtained from a man at least 80 years old with active or convalescent COVID-19. The chain recombines TRBV28 with TRBJ2-7; 8 bases map to TRBD2. The sample taken for sequencing was peripheral blood. The CDR3, as DNA: TGTGCCAGCAGTTATAGCAGCGGGAGCTCCTACGAGCAGTACTTC. Translation: CASSYSSGSSYEQYF.